These 7 T cell receptor beta chains came from one sample sequenced in a study of human T cells and chemical hapten exposure. Each CDR3 protein gets one entry after TCRdb re-called the RACE reads with MiXCR. The sample includes around 130,000 distinct CDR3 sequences, 9% to 10% of them seen just once. Time point specified: healthy volunteer bleed at 2 weeks. The authors extracted total RNA from unfractionated whole blood. The specimen sequenced was whole blood. These receptors were taken from a male donor in good health. Some clones in this sample may be carry-over from other donors' samples.

This clonotype occurred a few times. The J gene is TRBJ2-7, the V gene TRBV5-5; D may be TRBD2 (6 bases). This CDR3 has 13 amino acids. The V gene's germline CDR1 is SGHKS and CDR2 YYEKEE (reference sequence). V shed 3 bases and J shed 2 bases, with 9 bases lying between them. CDR3 in DNA: TGTGCCAGCAGCTGGGAGGACCCCTACGAGCAGTACTTC. It encodes CASSWEDPYEQYF. The full variable domain, in which reference TRBV5-5 and TRBJ2-7 provide the parts outside the CDR3, is DAGVTQSPTHLIKTRGQQVTLRCSPISGHKSVSWYQQVLGQGPQFIFQYYEKEERGRGNFPDRFSARQFPNYSSELNVNALLLGDSALYLCASSWEDPYEQYFGPGTRLTVT.

The chain recombines TRBV12-3 or TRBV12-4 with TRBJ2-3; D may be TRBD2 (5 bases). This CDR3 region has 14 residues. V lost 5 bases, J lost 11 bases, and 20 bases lay in between. The CDR3 region has the DNA TGTGCCAGCAGTCCCCGGACGGCGCCGGGGAAGCAGTATTTT. Encoded protein: CASSPRTAPGKQYF.

This chain connects TRBV7-3 to TRBJ2-1, with 7 bases fitting TRBD1. Trimming took 7 bases from V and 16 from J; bases not matched to a gene: 13. Germline CDR1 is SGHTA and CDR2 is FQGTGA. The CDR3 loop spans 12 amino acids. CDR3 DNA sequence: TGTGCCAGCATCCCGCCCCGGGACAGTGCCTTCTTC. Residues: CASIPPRDSAFF.

In its sample, this clonotype was seen a few times. The chain is built from TRBV29-1 and TRBJ2-7; D is unclear. The V and J ends lost 5 bases and 7 bases respectively, with 15 bases between them. The germline CDR1 and CDR2 sequences are SQVTM and ANQGSEA. The CDR3 consists of 12 residues. CDR3 in DNA: TGCAGCGTTTTTGATTCAACGAGGGAGCAGTACTTC. Its translation is CSVFDSTREQYF.

This clonotype was seen ten or more times. The chain uses TRBV27 and TRBJ1-5; no reliable D call. V was pared by 6 bases and J by 4 bases, with 16 bases between. CDR3 length equals 15 residues. CDR1 and CDR2 (germline): MNHEY, SMNVEV (reference sequence). The CDR3 DNA is TGTGCCAGCAGCCCGTTTGCGGACTCTAATCAGCCCCAGCATTTT. Its protein product is CASSPFADSNQPQHF.

This clonotype was seen only a few times. This rearrangement joins TRBV6-2 or TRBV6-3 to TRBJ2-1; weak D call: TRBD1 (6 bases). CDR3 size: 17 residues. Germline V gene sequence: CDR1 MNHEY, CDR2 SVGEGT. Deletions cut 0 bases from V and 4 bases from J, with 16 bases between. The CDR3 sequence is CASSYSLGAGAYNEQFF. The CDR3 nucleotides are TGTGCCAGCAGTTACTCGTTGGGAGCAGGGGCTTACAATGAGCAGTTCTTC.

The table lists this clonotype with many counts. V and J are TRBV4-1 and TRBJ1-1; D is undetermined. Germline-derived CDR1 and CDR2 are MGHRA and YSYEKL. Deletions cut 1 base from V and 0 bases from J, with 6 bases between. CDR3 length: 14 amino acids. The CDR3 sequence: CASSQVTVNTEAFF. In DNA form, the CDR3 reads TGCGCCAGCAGCCAAGTCACAGTGAACACTGAAGCTTTCTTT.